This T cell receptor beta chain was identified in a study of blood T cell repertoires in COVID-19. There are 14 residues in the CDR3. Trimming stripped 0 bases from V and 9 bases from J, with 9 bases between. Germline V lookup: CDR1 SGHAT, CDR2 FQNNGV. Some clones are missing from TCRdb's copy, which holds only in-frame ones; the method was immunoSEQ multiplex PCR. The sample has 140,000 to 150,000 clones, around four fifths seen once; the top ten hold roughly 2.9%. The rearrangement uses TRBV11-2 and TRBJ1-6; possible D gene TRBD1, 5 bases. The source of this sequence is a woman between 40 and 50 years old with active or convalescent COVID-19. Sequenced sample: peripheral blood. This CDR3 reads CASSLDRGVSPLHF. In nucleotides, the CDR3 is TGTGCCAGCAGCTTAGACCGGGGGGTTTCACCCCTCCACTTT.